The rows below give T cell receptor beta chains drawn from one sample of a study of T cells in Graves' hyperthyroidism and ophthalmopathy. Via MiXCR, TCRdb re-called the multiplex PCR reads, giving one row per CDR3 protein. The sample includes hundreds of thousands of distinct CDR3 sequences, 13% to 15% of them seen just once. Sequencing input: blood. The receptors here all came from a woman aged 18 to 35 with Graves' hyperthyroidism. CDR3s include the opening cysteine and the closing phenylalanine or tryptophan. Fields, in order: D gene, J gene, V gene, clone size, CDR3 protein, CDR3 DNA. D genes are given only for firm matches. Clone size, where shown, is once, few, many, or a class for clones that have expanded.

>TRBD1|TRBJ1-5|TRBV19|-
CASSIERTGGIGNQPQHF
TGTGCCAGTAGTATAGAGCGGACAGGGGGCATCGGCAATCAGCCCCAGCATTTT
>TRBD2|TRBJ2-3|TRBV27|many
CASSQHHPGLGEQTTQYF
TGTGCCAGCAGTCAGCACCATCCAGGACTAGGGGAACAGACTACGCAGTATTTT
>-|TRBJ2-1|TRBV4-1|few
CASSQDRVKAGDVGEQFF
TGCGCCAGCAGCCAAGATAGGGTGAAAGCGGGTGATGTAGGAGAGCAGTTCTTC
>TRBD2|TRBJ2-7|TRBV29-1|many
CSVRLAEVYEQYF
TGCAGCGTGAGACTAGCGGAAGTATACGAGCAGTACTTC
>-|TRBJ1-2|TRBV6-1|few
CASSADFSYGYTF
TGTGCCAGCAGTGCCGATTTCTCCTATGGCTACACCTTC
>-|TRBJ2-3|TRBV6-4|-
CASSYGDTGGTDTQYF
TGTGCCAGCAGTTATGGGGACACGGGAGGCACAGATACGCAGTATTTT
>TRBD2|TRBJ2-1|TRBV20-1|many
CSARGTSGPSSYNEQFF
TGCAGTGCTAGAGGAACTAGCGGGCCGAGCTCCTACAATGAGCAGTTCTTC
>-|TRBJ1-2|TRBV6-2/TRBV6-3|many
CASRPRIPLDGYTF
TGTGCCAGCAGACCCAGGATTCCACTAGACGGCTACACCTTC
>TRBD1|TRBJ1-2|TRBV6-1|many
CASSPRLGTGYGYTF
TGTGCCAGCAGTCCCCGTCTCGGGACAGGGTATGGCTACACCTTC
>-|TRBJ1-1|TRBV20-1|many
CSARDPNTEAFF
TGCAGTGCTAGAGATCCTAACACTGAAGCTTTCTTT
>-|TRBJ1-3|TRBV6-2/TRBV6-3|-
CASSPDRYSGNTIYF
TGTGCCAGCAGCCCGGACAGATACTCTGGAAACACCATATATTTT
>-|TRBJ2-1|TRBV4-1|-
CASSRRDLQNEQFF
TGCGCCAGCAGTCGTAGGGATCTTCAGAATGAGCAGTTCTTC
>-|TRBJ2-7|TRBV4-3|few
CASSQESPEIYEQYF
TGCGCCAGCAGCCAAGAATCTCCCGAAATTTACGAGCAGTACTTC
>-|TRBJ1-1|TRBV27|many
CASSLSGQISEAFF
TGTGCCAGCAGTTTAAGTGGGCAGATCTCTGAAGCTTTCTTT
>TRBD2|TRBJ2-1|TRBV12-3/TRBV12-4|few
CASSGGLARGNEQFF
TGTGCCAGCAGCGGGGGACTAGCGAGGGGCAATGAGCAGTTCTTC
>-|TRBJ2-1|TRBV7-3|-
CASSLKGGEQFF
TGTGCCAGCAGCTTAAAAGGGGGTGAGCAGTTCTTC
>TRBD2|TRBJ2-1|TRBV20-1|many
CSARSGKDNEQFF
TGCAGTGCTAGGAGCGGGAAAGACAATGAGCAGTTCTTC
>TRBD2|TRBJ2-1|TRBV2|many
CARRLAGVRDEQFF
TGTGCCAGACGACTAGCGGGCGTGCGGGATGAGCAGTTCTTC
>-|TRBJ2-6|TRBV7-2|-
CTSSFRGAGANVLTF
TGTACCAGCAGCTTTCGGGGAGCTGGGGCCAACGTCCTGACTTTC
>TRBD2|TRBJ2-7|TRBV27|few
CASSLALAAYEQYF
TGTGCCAGCAGTTTAGCCCTAGCGGCCTACGAGCAGTACTTC
>-|TRBJ1-1|TRBV29-1|many
CSVVRAPGNTEAFF
TGCAGCGTTGTTCGGGCCCCGGGAAACACTGAAGCTTTCTTT
>TRBD1|TRBJ2-2|TRBV25-1|-
CASSEFKKTGRGTGELFF
TGTGCCAGCAGTGAATTCAAGAAGACAGGGCGCGGCACCGGGGAGCTGTTTTTT
>-|TRBJ1-4|TRBV20-1|many
CSARGPEKLFF
TGCAGTGCTAGAGGTCCCGAAAAACTGTTTTTT
>-|TRBJ2-4|TRBV4-1|few
CASSQVGSGAKNIQYF
TGCGCCAGCAGCCAAGTAGGCAGTGGAGCCAAAAACATTCAGTACTTC
>-|TRBJ2-7|TRBV29-1|few
CSAEDVGDYEQYF
TGCAGCGCCGAGGACGTAGGGGACTACGAGCAGTACTTC
>-|TRBJ2-1|TRBV11-2|many
CASSLGERRYNNEQFF
TGTGCCAGCAGCTTAGGGGAACGAAGGTACAACAATGAGCAGTTCTTC
>TRBD1|TRBJ2-5|TRBV27|-
CASSHTPGGMEETQYF
TGTGCCAGCAGCCACACTCCAGGGGGCATGGAAGAGACCCAGTACTTC
>-|TRBJ2-3|TRBV2|many
CASSGVGGGLDTQYF
TGTGCCAGCAGCGGGGTTGGGGGGGGCTTGGATACGCAGTATTTT
>TRBD2|TRBJ2-3|TRBV4-1|few
CASSQVRAGGWSWTQYF
TGCGCCAGCAGCCAAGTGAGAGCGGGAGGGTGGAGTTGGACGCAGTATTTT
>TRBD1|TRBJ1-1|TRBV19|-
CASKWTGRRSEAFF
TGTGCCAGTAAGTGGACAGGGCGTCGGTCTGAAGCTTTCTTT
>TRBD2|TRBJ2-7|TRBV7-3|many
CASSYTRGTSGRRDYEQYF
TGTGCCAGCAGCTACACTCGCGGGACTAGCGGGCGCAGAGACTACGAGCAGTACTTC
>-|TRBJ2-1|TRBV2|few
CASSVVVRLNEQFF
TGTGCCAGCAGTGTGGTGGTCCGCCTAAATGAGCAGTTCTTC
>-|TRBJ1-2|TRBV24-1|-
CATSDGLGYTF
TGTGCCACCAGTGATGGCCTTGGCTACACCTTC
>TRBD1|TRBJ1-1|TRBV14|few
CASSSRTGGWNTEAFF
TGTGCCAGCAGCTCTCGGACAGGGGGCTGGAACACTGAAGCTTTCTTT
>TRBD1|TRBJ1-3|TRBV3-1|many
CASSQDSTGGGGNTIYF
TGTGCCAGCAGCCAAGACTCGACAGGGGGCGGTGGAAACACCATATATTTT
>TRBD2|TRBJ2-7|TRBV4-1|-
CASSQDPGLAATYEQYF
TGCGCCAGCAGCCAAGATCCTGGACTAGCGGCTACCTACGAGCAGTACTTC
>TRBD1|TRBJ2-6|TRBV4-1|-
CASSQVGQGARGANVLTF
TGCGCCAGCAGCCAAGTTGGACAGGGGGCGCGCGGGGCCAACGTCCTGACTTTC
>TRBD1|TRBJ2-2|TRBV5-6|few
CASSLYGTGIYTGELFF
TGTGCCAGCAGCTTATACGGGACAGGGATTTACACCGGGGAGCTGTTTTTT
>-|TRBJ2-4|TRBV9|-
CASSVGSGPGAENIQYF
TGTGCCAGCAGCGTAGGGAGCGGCCCGGGAGCCGAAAACATTCAGTACTTC
>TRBD1|TRBJ2-6|TRBV9|few
CASSVEPGTGGANVLTF
TGTGCCAGCAGCGTAGAACCGGGGACAGGTGGGGCCAACGTCCTGACTTTC
>TRBD1|TRBJ2-2|TRBV9|many
CASSAVGTGDTGELFF
TGTGCCAGCAGCGCGGTCGGGACAGGGGACACCGGGGAGCTGTTTTTT